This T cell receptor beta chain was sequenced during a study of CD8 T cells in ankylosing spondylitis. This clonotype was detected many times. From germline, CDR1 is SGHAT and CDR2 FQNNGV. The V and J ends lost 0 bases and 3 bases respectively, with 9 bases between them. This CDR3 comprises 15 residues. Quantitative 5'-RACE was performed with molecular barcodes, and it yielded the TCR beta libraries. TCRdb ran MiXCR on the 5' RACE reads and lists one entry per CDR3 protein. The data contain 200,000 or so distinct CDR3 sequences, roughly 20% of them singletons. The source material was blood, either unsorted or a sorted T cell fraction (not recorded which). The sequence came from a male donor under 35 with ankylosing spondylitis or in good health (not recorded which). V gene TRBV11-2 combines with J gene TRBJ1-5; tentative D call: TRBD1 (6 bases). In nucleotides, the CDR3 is TGTGCCAGCAGCTTAGATCGGACAGACAATCAGCCCCAGCATTTT. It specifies CASSLDRTDNQPQHF.